This TCR beta chain derives from a study of blood T cells in healthy people across ages. Overall study context: Through template switching, about one barcoded beta molecule was captured per two T cells, as measured in model experiments. Points from the study as a whole: Aged donors had fewer naive CD4+ cells and lower diversity than long-lived donors. A roughly linear age-dependent decrease characterized TCR beta diversity per million T cells.

Alongside a J-beta primer mix, a sample-barcoded 5' primer served in a second PCR lasting about 6 to 12 cycles. TCRdb ran MiXCR on the 5' RACE reads and lists one entry per CDR3 protein. The sample contains 1.5 million to 2 million distinct CDR3 sequences, approximately 30% of which appear only once. There are a few counts of this clonotype. Antigen: not known. The CDR3 is made up of 13 amino acids. CDR1 MNHEY and CDR2 SMNVEV come from the germline V gene (reference sequence). Trimming removed 5 bases at V and 8 bases at J, with 13 bases between. The gene calls are TRBV27 and TRBJ2-1; D not resolved. The sequence derives from a woman aged 30 to 39 in good health. The sequenced sample was blood. The CDR3 reads CASSRAGSDEQFF. CDR3 coding DNA: TGTGCCAGCAGTCGAGCTGGCTCCGATGAGCAGTTCTTC.